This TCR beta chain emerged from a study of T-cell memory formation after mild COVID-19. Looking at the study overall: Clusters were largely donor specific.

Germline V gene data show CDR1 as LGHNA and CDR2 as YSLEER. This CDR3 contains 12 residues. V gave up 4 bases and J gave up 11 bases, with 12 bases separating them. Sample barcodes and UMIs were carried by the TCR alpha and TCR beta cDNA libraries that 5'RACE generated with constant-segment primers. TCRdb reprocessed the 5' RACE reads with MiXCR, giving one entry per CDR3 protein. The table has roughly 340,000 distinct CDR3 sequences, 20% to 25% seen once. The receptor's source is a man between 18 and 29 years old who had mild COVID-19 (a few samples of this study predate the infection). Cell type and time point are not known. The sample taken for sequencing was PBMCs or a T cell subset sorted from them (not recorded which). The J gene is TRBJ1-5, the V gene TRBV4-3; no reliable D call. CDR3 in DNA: TGCGCCAGCAGCCGGCGTATTAGGGCCCAGCATTTT. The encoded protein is CASSRRIRAQHF.